The TCR beta chain described here comes from a study of cytomegalovirus exposure and HLA in healthy donors (dated by TCRdb to 2016 to 2017). General notes on the study: An earlier analysis of approximately 550 of the donors reported approximately 270 Gb of sequence data and approximately 110 million unique TCR beta sequences from about 200 million T cells. About 280 gigabases of sequencing data and about 92 million unique TCR sequences made up an early release that covered some 640 HLA-typed donors. The study profiled the T cell repertoires of some 610 subjects by immunosequencing and related them to cytomegalovirus serostatus. The study was designed to test whether signatures of past pathogen exposure could be identified by cataloging public T cell receptors. In addition to the first cohort of 500 to 850 subjects, a separate validation cohort of around 110 different subjects was used. In a later genetic analysis, genome-wide SNP genotypes for about 65% of the roughly 700 donors were used, and that subset was treated as a discovery cohort. Across roughly 420 genotyped donors of the cohort, an average of 235,054 unique TCR beta nucleotide sequences per donor were sequenced, and 15% to 20% of those sequences were non-productive. Donor age, sex, ethnicity and CMV serostatus were collected together with the repertoire data. Because of strong linkage in the cohort, roughly five DR-DQ haplotypes were treated as single units for association and clustering. In an earlier analysis of about 590 of the donors, high-throughput TCR beta sequencing was used to judge whether each TCR beta V gene segment behaved as functional or pseudogenic. All discovery cohort repertoires had been generated using a single sequencing platform. The number of typed donors differed by locus: roughly 629-630 for A, B, C, DRB1 and DQB1; approximately 540 for DQA1; around 580 for DPA1; and around 450 for DPB1. High-throughput TCR immunosequencing, statistical association of individual TCRs with disease status, and machine learning were combined to predict cytomegalovirus infection status. A later analysis re-analyzed previously published TCR beta repertoires from several hundred donors and added high-resolution HLA genotyping to study TCR occurrence patterns. Rather than drawing on any new phenotypic data, the later analysis identified candidate immune exposures from TCR beta sequences and the way those sequences occurred across donors. HLA typing included class I and class II loci at four-digit resolution. Of the roughly 390 genotyped donors, over 65% fell in the genetic ancestry cluster associated with self-reported Caucasian donors. Broad study findings and their caveats: In an earlier analysis of several hundred of the donors, most TCR beta V segments were observed in productive rearrangements about 87% or about 30% of the time, broadly matching IMGT annotations. About 15 rarely observed V segments, including chromosome 9 orphons, were excluded from the earlier analysis of 550 to 700 of the donors because counts were too low. While some public TCRs were present in many individuals, most TCR sequences turned up only very rarely across donors. A cluster of highly shared sequence variants was judged likely to be a technical artifact of the sequencing pipeline. Linkage disequilibrium might explain the correlated functional status among segregating V segments, but an unknown experimental factor could not be excluded. Presence/absence analyses assumed roughly uniform sequencing depth across donors, an assumption that may not hold. Compared with the approximately 670-donor mean, donors in an Asian-associated ancestry cluster had fewer N-insertions in productive TCRs, according to a later genetic analysis. In vitro tests confirmed that three of the cytomegalovirus-associated TCR beta chains recognize cytomegalovirus antigens. An association between a missense DCLRE1C variant and V-gene and J-gene trimming of TCR beta chains was found in a later genetic analysis and replicated in an independent cohort. Several of the top co-occurrence clusters appeared to be linked to parvovirus B19, influenza, CMV and Epstein-Barr virus, according to a later analysis. A further reported finding was that TCR beta sequences accurately predicted the HLA-A and HLA-B alleles for most subjects in the first cohort. At a false discovery rate of 0.05, a later analysis linked some 17,000 TCR beta sequences to specific HLA alleles. In a later analysis, most CMV-associated TCR beta chains were found to appear HLA-restricted, with HLA associations seemingly driven largely by CMV exposure. CMV serostatus was the only immune exposure information available for the cohort. The classifier was reported to diagnose cytomegalovirus status with high specificity and sensitivity in both the original and validation cohorts. According to a later analysis, TCR association rates differed among HLA loci, with DRB1 alleles showing the most associated TCRs and HLA-C alleles showing the fewest. Because the 87-base-pair reads could not distinguish some IMGT-functional V segments, including TRBV6-2 and TRBV6-3, those segments were excluded. In a later analysis, HLA-associated TCR beta chains were found to be more clonally expanded and to have lower generation probabilities than equally common non-associated chains. In this cohort, only TCR beta chains were sequenced, and detectable features were limited by the absence of alpha or paired-chain data. The authors suggested that the approach could potentially be generalized to other disease states and immunological phenotypes. In the study, some 180 TCR beta chains were listed as associated with cytomegalovirus. When HLA alleles, especially DR and DQ, strongly co-occurred, TCR associations were difficult to assign to individual alleles. Because HLA typing was missing for some donors at each locus, association tests included only the typed subset.

On this clone: The antigen it binds to is not known. Qualities for individual bases were not recorded, and no much larger clone is one base off.

The germline V gene yields SGHTA for CDR1 and FQGNSA for CDR2. The cysteine opens and the phenylalanine closes a CDR3 of 15 amino acids. The CDR3 DNA has 45 bases and is translated from base 1. Trimming costs V 2 bases and J 3 bases, and their ends lie 14 bases apart. In total, approximately 690 healthy bone marrow donors made up the cohort. At the time of sampling, every cohort member was nominally healthy, though immune exposures that went unrecorded were likely present. The donor was CMV seronegative and belonged to the group of 352 seronegative cohort members. Every donor gave a peripheral blood sample, and the peripheral blood mononuclear cells from that sample were used for TCR beta sequencing. Genomic DNA extraction from the blood cell samples was performed with the Qiagen DNeasy Blood Extraction Kit. To prepare the library, the immunoSEQ multiplex PCR assay was applied. For the multiplex PCR, a mixture combining 60 forward primers for TCR Vbeta segments and 13 reverse primers for TCR Jbeta segments was used. The CDR3 region of rearranged TCR beta genes was amplified from genomic DNA by a multiplex PCR assay. The Illumina HiSeq System was used to sequence the amplified TCR beta libraries as 87-base-pair reads. In the original analysis: A later analysis tallied roughly 78 million unique TCR beta chains across the 610 or so repertoires, and around 10 million of those chains were shared by two or more donors. To remove PCR and sequencing errors, raw reads were error-corrected and collapsed into unique sequences using a nearest-neighbor algorithm that merged closely related sequences. To assign V, D and J gene segments, CDR3 sequences were aligned to IMGT reference sequences. For a sequence to be retained, a match of at least six nucleotides was required to both a V gene segment and a J gene segment. Rearrangements were called productive when the CDR3 lacked stop codons and stayed in frame with V and J; all others were non-productive. CDR3 was defined according to IMGT convention as the region running from the second conserved V-encoded cysteine to the conserved J-encoded phenylalanine. Sequences without an unambiguous match to a single V gene segment were excluded from the earlier analysis of several hundred of the donors. In an earlier analysis of approximately 590 of the donors, a V segment was called functional when productive rearrangements were above 56.7%, and segregating when the standard deviation between donors exceeded 5%. A statistical classification framework was built for diagnosing cytomegalovirus status from the catalog of TCR beta chain sequences. V and J gene assignment, in a later analysis, came from comparing TCR nucleotide sequences with IMGT/GENE-DB human TR gene sequences. Using the TCRdist pipeline, a later analysis assigned CDR3 sequences along with most-parsimonious VDJ recombination scenarios. In a later analysis, each TCR beta chain was defined by its CDR3 amino acid sequence together with its V-gene family, and reads without a unique V-gene family were excluded. In a later analysis, 500 to 700 highly shared, low-generation-probability nucleotide sequences were removed to address suspected cross-contamination and a sequencing artifact. In a later analysis, a clonal expansion index for each public chain was calculated from normalized within-repertoire ranks of inferred template counts. Generation probabilities in a later analysis came from a VDJ recombination model fitted to out-of-frame rearrangements, and those results were checked against IGoR. Hypergeometric tests were used in a later analysis to score TCR-TCR, TCR-HLA and TCR-CMV co-occurrence, with a repertoire-size bias correction applied to the TCR pairs. In a later analysis, false discovery rates were estimated by permuting HLA or CMV assignments 20 times. In a later analysis, co-occurring TCRs were grouped with DBSCAN, and TCRdist sequence similarity was added when clustering was performed within HLA-allele-positive subsets. Repertoires with fewer than 30,000 or more than 120,000 public chains, plus five repertoires with anomalous nucleotide sharing, were excluded from co-occurrence clustering. What TCRdb holds here is the immuneACCESS table cut down to in-frame rearrangements. Part of the clones is not present; checked against another copy, under half of the missing clones reflect an unresolved V gene, and the others are unexplained. The V and J calls and clone size come from that table; D and trimming were worked out from the DNA. Here the sample has some 96,000 clones; 64% occur a single time. Roughly 3.2% of the sample rests with the top ten.

The chain was built from TRBV7-2 and TRBJ2-7, with TRBD1 as a weak D call on 5 bases. The source of this sequence is a man in his 60s in good health and CMV-seronegative. The sequenced material came from PBMCs. The DNA is as follows: TGTGCCAGCAGCTTAATCTCAGGGTTAAACTACGAGCAGTACTTC. Translation gives CASSLISGLNYEQYF.